This T cell receptor (beta chain) stems from a study of OX40 agonist ivuxolimab in advanced cancers. Describing the broader study: The costimulatory receptor OX40 (CD134) was targeted by ivuxolimab, a fully human IgG2 agonistic monoclonal antibody. Intravenous ivuxolimab was administered to patients every 2 weeks at six dose levels: 0.01, 0.1, 0.3, 1.5, 3 and 10 mg/kg. Among the approximately 50 dose-escalation patients, roughly 20 had hepatocellular carcinoma, roughly 15 melanoma, 9 renal cell carcinoma and 9 head and neck cancer. A male proportion of almost 85% and a mean age of roughly 55 years, ranging from about 23 to 90, were recorded for the dose-escalation cohort. Patients were allowed to have had prior anti-PD-1, anti-PD-L1 or anti-CTLA-4 therapy, and 40% of the dose-escalation patients had previously received checkpoint inhibitors. Partial responses were achieved by three dose-escalation patients, of whom one had hepatocellular carcinoma and two had cutaneous melanoma. Peripheral TCRbeta sequencing was intended to test whether TCR sequence diversity was altered and clonal T-cell expansion was caused by ivuxolimab. The monotherapy dose-escalation portion (N ≈ 52 patients) of the phase I ivuxolimab trial is reported in the paper.

Its CDR3 holds 21 amino acids, cysteine through phenylalanine. Only the CDR3 part of the read is kept: 63 bases, read in frame from the first base. The germline V and J ends show losses of 6 bases and 0 bases respectively, and no gene match explains 20 bases of the junction. CDR1 and CDR2 are read off the germline V gene as MGHRA and YSYEKL. Genomic DNA was extracted from sorted cells for sequencing of the TCRbeta CDR3 region. The immunoSEQ Assay was used to sequence the TCRbeta CDR3 regions. Imported from immuneACCESS, the table was reduced by TCRdb to in-frame sequences with V and J called. These copies leave out some clones; in studies compared against another copy, an unresolved V gene accounts for under half, and the cause of the remainder is not known. This sample gives more than 80,000 clones in total; more than 80% of them show up just once. The top ten clonotypes cover roughly 8.7% of the sample.

The trial excluded patients who had a history of autoimmune disease or were on systemic immunosuppression. Peripheral blood for TCR sequencing was collected from all dose cohorts at baseline, on cycle 4 day 1, and on cycle 7 day 1. The samples were taken from a phase I, first-in-human, multicenter, open-label dose-escalation trial of ivuxolimab. Adults with locally advanced or metastatic melanoma, renal cell, hepatocellular, or head and neck squamous cell carcinoma were enrolled in the trial. Before TCR sequencing, CD4+ and CD8+ T cells were separately sorted from peripheral blood. Only one count was recorded for this clone. Its cognate antigen has yet to be identified. Base qualities are not at hand, and no much larger clone is one base apart. General study outcomes and caveats: Which antigens the clonally expanded peripheral T cells were specific for was not determined. After ivuxolimab, CD8+ T cells had more expanded clones than CD4+ T cells on average. Clonal expansion of both CD4+ and CD8+ blood T cells was observed from baseline to week 6 at doses 0.1 to 3.0 mg/kg. Low levels of normalized T-cell clonal expansion were also seen in some nonresponding patients. Partial responders in the 0.1-3.0 mg/kg groups had among the lowest normalized peripheral clonal expansion, especially among CD8+ T cells.

This TCR came from an adult with an advanced solid tumor such as melanoma, head and neck, liver or kidney cancer. The chain employs TRBV4-1 and TRBJ2-7, and TRBD2 matches 13 of the central bases. The sample in question was CD4+ or CD8+ T cells sorted from blood, obtained in a trial of the OX40 agonist ivuxolimab. The bases read TGCGCCAGCAGGGCTCTGGGACAGGCCACACTAGCGGGAGGGCCCTCCTACGAGCAGTACTTC. Its protein is CASRALGQATLAGGPSYEQYF.